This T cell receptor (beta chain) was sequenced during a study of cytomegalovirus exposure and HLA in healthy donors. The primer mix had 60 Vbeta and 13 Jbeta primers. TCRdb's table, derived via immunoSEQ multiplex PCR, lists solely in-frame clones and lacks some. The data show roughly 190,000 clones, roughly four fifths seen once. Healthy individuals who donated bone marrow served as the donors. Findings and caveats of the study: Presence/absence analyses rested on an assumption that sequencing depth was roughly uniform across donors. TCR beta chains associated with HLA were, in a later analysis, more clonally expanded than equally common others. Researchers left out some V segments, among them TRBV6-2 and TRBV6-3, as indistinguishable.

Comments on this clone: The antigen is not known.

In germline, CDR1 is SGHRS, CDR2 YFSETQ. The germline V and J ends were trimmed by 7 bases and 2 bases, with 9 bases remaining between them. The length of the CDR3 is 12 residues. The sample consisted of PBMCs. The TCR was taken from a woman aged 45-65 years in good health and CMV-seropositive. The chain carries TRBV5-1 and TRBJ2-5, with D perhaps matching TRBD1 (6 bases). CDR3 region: CASGTGQETQYF. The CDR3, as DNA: TGCGCCAGCGGCACAGGGCAAGAGACCCAGTACTTC.